These T cell receptor beta chains were read from a single sample in a study of T-cell reconstitution after alpha-beta-depleted transplantation in children. From the PCR reads, TCRdb called clonotypes with MiXCR, one entry per CDR3 protein. The sample has some 72,000 distinct CDR3 sequences, 7.3% seen once; the top ten hold less than 3%. The material sequenced was PBMCs from the stem cell graft donor, taken from the stem cell graft. The receptors were gathered from a human donor who donated a stem cell graft to a child with acute lymphoblastic leukemia. The CDR3 runs from the conserved cysteine through the conserved F or W. A D gene is named only where the DNA matches it firmly. A row's size may be missing; if present it is once, few, many or a size class.

CDR3aa: CARGDSMNTEAFF
CDR3nt: TGTGCCAGAGGGGACAGTATGAACACTGAAGCTTTCTTT
abundance: many
j_gene: TRBJ1-1
v_gene: TRBV2
d_gene: TRBD1

CDR3aa: CASSLEDGSVYEQYF
CDR3nt: TGCGCCAGCAGCTTAGAGGACGGTTCAGTATACGAGCAGTACTTC
abundance: many
j_gene: TRBJ2-7
v_gene: TRBV5-1
d_gene: .

CDR3aa: CASSSSSGANVLTF
CDR3nt: TGTGCCAGCAGTTCCTCCTCTGGGGCCAACGTCCTGACTTTC
abundance: many
j_gene: TRBJ2-6
v_gene: TRBV12-3/TRBV12-4
d_gene: .

CDR3aa: CASSLQGGANTGELFF
CDR3nt: TGTGCCAGCAGCTTACAGGGGGGAGCGAACACCGGGGAGCTGTTTTTT
abundance: few
j_gene: TRBJ2-2
v_gene: TRBV7-6
d_gene: .

CDR3aa: CSVADYGYTF
CDR3nt: TGCAGCGTTGCGGACTATGGCTACACCTTC
abundance: many
j_gene: TRBJ1-2
v_gene: TRBV29-1
d_gene: .

CDR3aa: CASSLTGQSSYEQYF
CDR3nt: TGTGCCAGCAGTTTAACGGGGCAGAGCTCCTACGAGCAGTACTTC
abundance: many
j_gene: TRBJ2-7
v_gene: TRBV12-3/TRBV12-4
d_gene: .

CDR3aa: CASSLHRVRQETQYF
CDR3nt: TGTGCCAGCAGTTTACACCGAGTGCGGCAAGAGACCCAGTACTTC
abundance: many
j_gene: TRBJ2-5
v_gene: TRBV27
d_gene: .

CDR3aa: CASSIERNEQFF
CDR3nt: TGTGCCAGCAGCATAGAGCGGAACGAGCAGTTCTTC
abundance: many
j_gene: TRBJ2-1
v_gene: TRBV7-9
d_gene: .

CDR3aa: CASSFDGNLTDTQYF
CDR3nt: TGTGCCAGCAGCTTCGACGGAAACCTCACAGATACGCAGTATTTT
abundance: .
j_gene: TRBJ2-3
v_gene: TRBV7-2
d_gene: .

CDR3aa: CSARSTGGEKLFF
CDR3nt: TGCAGTGCTAGAAGCACGGGGGGTGAAAAACTGTTTTTT
abundance: many
j_gene: TRBJ1-4
v_gene: TRBV20-1
d_gene: .

CDR3aa: CSATGGTGGNQPQHF
CDR3nt: TGCAGCGCCACGGGGGGGACAGGAGGCAATCAGCCCCAGCATTTT
abundance: many
j_gene: TRBJ1-5
v_gene: TRBV29-1
d_gene: TRBD1

CDR3aa: CASQRVAGFTDTQYF
CDR3nt: TGTGCCAGTCAGAGGGTAGCGGGATTCACAGATACGCAGTATTTT
abundance: many
j_gene: TRBJ2-3
v_gene: TRBV7-2
d_gene: TRBD2

CDR3aa: CSASAGMYGYTF
CDR3nt: TGCAGTGCTAGTGCCGGGATGTATGGCTACACCTTC
abundance: many
j_gene: TRBJ1-2
v_gene: TRBV20-1
d_gene: .

CDR3aa: CSVGTPGQPYGYTF
CDR3nt: TGCAGCGTTGGGACTCCGGGACAGCCCTATGGCTACACCTTC
abundance: medium-sized
j_gene: TRBJ1-2
v_gene: TRBV29-1
d_gene: TRBD1

CDR3aa: CASSPGQGALGTDTQYF
CDR3nt: TGTGCCAGCAGCCCGGGACAGGGGGCGCTGGGCACAGATACGCAGTATTTT
abundance: .
j_gene: TRBJ2-3
v_gene: TRBV7-9
d_gene: TRBD1

CDR3aa: CASSLRWDRADTQYF
CDR3nt: TGCGCCAGCAGCTTGAGGTGGGATAGAGCAGATACGCAGTATTTT
abundance: .
j_gene: TRBJ2-3
v_gene: TRBV5-1
d_gene: .

CDR3aa: CASSRTGQPQHF
CDR3nt: TGCGCCAGCAGCCGAACAGGGCAGCCCCAGCATTTT
abundance: .
j_gene: TRBJ1-5
v_gene: TRBV10-1
d_gene: .

CDR3aa: CASSLGLLSYEQYF
CDR3nt: TGTGCCAGCAGCTTGGGGCTCCTCTCCTACGAGCAGTACTTC
abundance: many
j_gene: TRBJ2-7
v_gene: TRBV5-6
d_gene: .

CDR3aa: CSVGGGTATPGANVLTF
CDR3nt: TGCAGCGTCGGAGGTGGGACAGCGACTCCTGGGGCCAACGTCCTGACTTTC
abundance: many
j_gene: TRBJ2-6
v_gene: TRBV29-1
d_gene: TRBD1

CDR3aa: CASSRGRSGRLTDTQYF
CDR3nt: TGTGCCAGCAGCCGGGGGAGGAGCGGGAGGTTAACAGATACGCAGTATTTT
abundance: many
j_gene: TRBJ2-3
v_gene: TRBV5-8
d_gene: TRBD2

CDR3aa: CASSFAGTNTEAFF
CDR3nt: TGTGCCAGCAGTTTTGCCGGAACGAACACTGAAGCTTTCTTT
abundance: .
j_gene: TRBJ1-1
v_gene: TRBV27
d_gene: .

CDR3aa: CASSSVAGGADTQYF
CDR3nt: TGTGCCAGCAGCTCGGTAGCGGGGGGGGCAGATACGCAGTATTTT
abundance: .
j_gene: TRBJ2-3
v_gene: TRBV5-4
d_gene: TRBD2

CDR3aa: CASSLRTGSTDTQYF
CDR3nt: TGTGCCAGCAGCTTAAGGACTGGCAGCACAGATACGCAGTATTTT
abundance: many
j_gene: TRBJ2-3
v_gene: TRBV7-2
d_gene: .

CDR3aa: CATSDTEGTVGTGELFF
CDR3nt: TGTGCCACCAGTGATACCGAAGGGACAGTTGGAACCGGGGAGCTGTTTTTT
abundance: many
j_gene: TRBJ2-2
v_gene: TRBV24-1
d_gene: TRBD1

CDR3aa: CASSRTGTYYEQYF
CDR3nt: TGTGCCAGCAGCCGTACCGGGACTTACTACGAGCAGTACTTC
abundance: .
j_gene: TRBJ2-7
v_gene: TRBV28
d_gene: .

CDR3aa: CASSFQGKETQYF
CDR3nt: TGTGCCAGCAGTTTTCAGGGGAAAGAGACCCAGTACTTC
abundance: few
j_gene: TRBJ2-5
v_gene: TRBV6-5
d_gene: .

CDR3aa: CAISEFSGGINNEQFF
CDR3nt: TGTGCCATCAGTGAGTTTAGCGGGGGAATAAACAATGAGCAGTTCTTC
abundance: many
j_gene: TRBJ2-1
v_gene: TRBV10-3
d_gene: TRBD2

CDR3aa: CASSQDQRNEQFF
CDR3nt: TGCGCCAGCAGCCAAGATCAGAGAAATGAGCAGTTCTTC
abundance: few
j_gene: TRBJ2-1
v_gene: TRBV4-3
d_gene: .

CDR3aa: CASSSSGGAGQPQHF
CDR3nt: TGTGCCAGCAGTTCATCAGGGGGCGCGGGTCAGCCCCAGCATTTT
abundance: many
j_gene: TRBJ1-5
v_gene: TRBV6-2/TRBV6-3
d_gene: TRBD1

CDR3aa: CASSPLAGRNTEAFF
CDR3nt: TGTGCCAGCAGCCCGCTGGCAGGGCGAAACACTGAAGCTTTCTTT
abundance: many
j_gene: TRBJ1-1
v_gene: TRBV7-6
d_gene: .

CDR3aa: CATAAGDTSREQFF
CDR3nt: TGTGCCACCGCGGCGGGGGACACCTCTCGGGAGCAGTTCTTC
abundance: few
j_gene: TRBJ2-1
v_gene: TRBV24-1
d_gene: .

CDR3aa: CASSPSRGGGTYNEQFF
CDR3nt: TGTGCCAGCTCACCATCACGGGGGGGCGGTACCTACAATGAGCAGTTCTTC
abundance: .
j_gene: TRBJ2-1
v_gene: TRBV18
d_gene: TRBD2

CDR3aa: CASSFRPSGRVNTGELFF
CDR3nt: TGCGCCAGCAGCTTCCGGCCTAGCGGGAGAGTGAACACCGGGGAGCTGTTTTTT
abundance: many
j_gene: TRBJ2-2
v_gene: TRBV5-1
d_gene: TRBD2

CDR3aa: CASGRSLTPYEQYF
CDR3nt: TGTGCCAGCGGGAGATCCTTAACCCCCTACGAGCAGTACTTC
abundance: many
j_gene: TRBJ2-7
v_gene: TRBV27
d_gene: .

CDR3aa: CSARGEGKARGYTF
CDR3nt: TGCAGTGCCCGAGGTGAAGGGAAGGCTCGGGGCTACACCTTC
abundance: .
j_gene: TRBJ1-2
v_gene: TRBV20-1
d_gene: .

CDR3aa: CASIPGPRGPEAFF
CDR3nt: TGTGCCAGCATCCCCGGGCCCAGGGGCCCTGAAGCTTTCTTT
abundance: many
j_gene: TRBJ1-1
v_gene: TRBV7-9
d_gene: .

CDR3aa: CATGGSNTGELFF
CDR3nt: TGTGCCACGGGGGGCTCGAACACCGGGGAGCTGTTTTTT
abundance: few
j_gene: TRBJ2-2
v_gene: TRBV24-1
d_gene: .

CDR3aa: CASIKRGGDPTGELFF
CDR3nt: TGTGCCAGCATTAAGAGGGGCGGGGACCCTACCGGGGAGCTGTTTTTT
abundance: many
j_gene: TRBJ2-2
v_gene: TRBV6-2/TRBV6-3
d_gene: .

CDR3aa: CASSPRTGNIQYF
CDR3nt: TGCGCCAGCAGCCCGCGGACGGGCAACATTCAGTACTTC
abundance: many
j_gene: TRBJ2-4
v_gene: TRBV5-1
d_gene: .

CDR3aa: CASSQGSGGLNEKLFF
CDR3nt: TGTGCCAGCAGCCAAGGTTCAGGGGGACTTAATGAAAAACTGTTTTTT
abundance: many
j_gene: TRBJ1-4
v_gene: TRBV4-2
d_gene: TRBD1

CDR3aa: CASASQIEGGDQPQHF
CDR3nt: TGTGCCAGCGCGTCTCAAATAGAGGGGGGGGATCAGCCCCAGCATTTT
abundance: many
j_gene: TRBJ1-5
v_gene: TRBV12-3/TRBV12-4
d_gene: .

CDR3aa: CSAKNRDRTNEKLFF
CDR3nt: TGCAGTGCCAAGAACAGGGATCGAACTAATGAAAAACTGTTTTTT
abundance: many
j_gene: TRBJ1-4
v_gene: TRBV20-1
d_gene: .

CDR3aa: CASSGDTFFSGANVLTF
CDR3nt: TGTGCCAGCAGTGGGGATACCTTTTTCTCTGGGGCCAACGTCCTGACTTTC
abundance: few
j_gene: TRBJ2-6
v_gene: TRBV25-1
d_gene: .

CDR3aa: CASSLRTGDLYNEQFF
CDR3nt: TGCGCCAGCAGCTTGCGGACAGGGGACCTGTACAATGAGCAGTTCTTC
abundance: many
j_gene: TRBJ2-1
v_gene: TRBV5-1
d_gene: TRBD1

CDR3aa: CASSQGGTDTQYF
CDR3nt: TGTGCCAGCAGCCAGGGGGGAACAGATACGCAGTATTTT
abundance: .
j_gene: TRBJ2-3
v_gene: TRBV5-4
d_gene: .

CDR3aa: CAISDGVGTSGINEQFF
CDR3nt: TGTGCCATCAGTGACGGAGTTGGAACTAGCGGGATCAATGAGCAGTTCTTC
abundance: many
j_gene: TRBJ2-1
v_gene: TRBV10-3
d_gene: TRBD2